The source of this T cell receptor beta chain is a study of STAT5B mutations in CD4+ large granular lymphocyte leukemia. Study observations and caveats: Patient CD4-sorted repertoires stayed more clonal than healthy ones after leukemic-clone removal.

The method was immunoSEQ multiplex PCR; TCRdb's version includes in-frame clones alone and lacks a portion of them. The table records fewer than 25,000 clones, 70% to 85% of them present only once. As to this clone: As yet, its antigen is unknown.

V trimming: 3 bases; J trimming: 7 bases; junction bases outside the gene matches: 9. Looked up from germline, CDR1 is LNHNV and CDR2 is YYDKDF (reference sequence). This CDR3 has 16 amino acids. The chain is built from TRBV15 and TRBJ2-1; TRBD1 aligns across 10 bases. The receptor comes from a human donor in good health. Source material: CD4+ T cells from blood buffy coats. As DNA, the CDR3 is TGTGCCACCAGCAGGTTAGAGGGACAGGGGAGGAATGAGCAGTTCTTC. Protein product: CATSRLEGQGRNEQFF.